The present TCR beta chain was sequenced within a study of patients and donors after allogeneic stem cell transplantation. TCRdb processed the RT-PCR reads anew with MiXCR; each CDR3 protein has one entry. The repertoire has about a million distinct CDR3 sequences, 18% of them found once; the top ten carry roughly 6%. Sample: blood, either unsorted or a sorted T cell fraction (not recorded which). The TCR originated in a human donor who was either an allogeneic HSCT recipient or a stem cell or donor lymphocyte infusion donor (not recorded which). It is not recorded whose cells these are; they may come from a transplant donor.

CDR3 sequence: CASTKLQGGNSPLHF. The CDR3, as DNA: TGTGCCAGCACAAAACTACAGGGGGGAAATTCACCCCTCCACTTT. This chain connects TRBV12-3 or TRBV12-4 to TRBJ1-6; 8 bases fit TRBD1. The V gene end was trimmed by 7 bases and the J gene end by 7 bases; junction bases not matched to a gene: 9. The CDR3 is 15 residues long.